This T cell receptor beta chain is from a study of blood T cell repertoires in COVID-19. Study details: There were acute and convalescent COVID-19 samples, and they came from the United States, Italy and Spain. T cells, B-cell-depleted T cells, or PBMCs supplied cDNA or gDNA.

As originally analysed: Reference gene primers were amplified, and this amplification served to estimate nucleated cell counts. Method: immunoSEQ multiplex PCR; TCRdb's copy keeps in-frame clones and lacks some. V and J calls and clone size are given by that table; D and trimming were obtained from the DNA. Among over 300,000 clones listed, around 89% were seen once. This CDR3 region has 13 residues. Germline CDR1 reads SNHLY; CDR2 reads FYNNEI. Unmatched junction bases numbered 7, after V lost 7 bases and J lost 7 bases. The rearrangement uses TRBV2 and TRBJ1-2; 9 nucleotides align to TRBD1. This receptor was taken from a man aged 18 to 35 with active or convalescent COVID-19. Sequencing used peripheral blood. CDR3 amino acids: CASTPQGALGYTF. Here the CDR3 DNA reads TGTGCCAGCACTCCACAGGGGGCACTTGGCTACACCTTC.